The clone carrying this TCR beta chain was seen ten or more times. This CDR3 is built from 16 residues. The germline V gene has CDR1 SGHRS and CDR2 YFSETQ. V was pared by 4 bases and J by 0 bases, with 14 bases between. This entry comes from a study of spatial heterogeneity in lung cancer. Overall study: Alpha-chain sequences were consistently detected in smaller numbers than beta-chain sequences.

Regarding time point: sample taken at primary tumor resection. Patients with untreated early-stage non-small cell lung cancer, numbering roughly 69, were the donors. TCR cDNA molecules each carried a unique molecular identifier. TCRdb used MiXCR to reprocess the 5' RACE reads, holding one entry per CDR3 protein. In the table there are 43,000 or so distinct CDR3 sequences, around 7% of which are singletons. The receptor's source is a female donor with early-stage non-small cell lung cancer. Here the sequenced sample was PBMCs, taken at surgery. The V gene is TRBV5-1, the J gene TRBJ2-1; D may be TRBD1 (6 bases). DNA for the CDR3: TGCGCCAGCAGCCCAGATACAGGGAGCTCCTACAATGAGCAGTTCTTC. This translates into CASSPDTGSSYNEQFF. The whole variable domain, remainder taken from reference TRBV5-1 and TRBJ2-1, is KAGVTQTPRYLIKTRGQQVTLSCSPISGHRSVSWYQQTPGQGLQFLFEYFSETQRNKGNFPGRFSGRQFSNSRSEMNVSTLELGDSALYLCASSPDTGSSYNEQFFGPGTRLTVL.